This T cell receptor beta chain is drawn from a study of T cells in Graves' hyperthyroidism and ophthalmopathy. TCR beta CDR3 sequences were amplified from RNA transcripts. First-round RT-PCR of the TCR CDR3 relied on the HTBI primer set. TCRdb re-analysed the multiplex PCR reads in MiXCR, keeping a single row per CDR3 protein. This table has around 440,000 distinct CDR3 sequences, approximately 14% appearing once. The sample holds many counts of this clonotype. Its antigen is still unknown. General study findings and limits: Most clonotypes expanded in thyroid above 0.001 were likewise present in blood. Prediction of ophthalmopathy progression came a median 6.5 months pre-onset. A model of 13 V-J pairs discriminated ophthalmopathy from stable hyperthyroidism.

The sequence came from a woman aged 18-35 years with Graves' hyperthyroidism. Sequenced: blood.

CDR3 sequence reads: CASSLLRSATEAFF. The CDR3 coding sequence is TGTGCCAGCAGTTTATTGAGATCGGCCACTGAAGCTTTCTTT. The V and J genes are TRBV27 and TRBJ1-1; no clear D. V gave up 1 base and J gave up 4 bases, with 10 bases separating them. Germline V gene data show CDR1 as MNHEY and CDR2 as SMNVEV (reference sequence). The CDR3 is 14 residues long.